The rows below give T cell receptor beta chains drawn from one sample of a study of cytomegalovirus exposure and HLA in healthy donors. Repertoires were generated with immunoSEQ multiplex PCR, while TCRdb's copy carries only in-frame clones and drops some. Counted here are tens of thousands of clones, 55% to 80% occurring once; the ten biggest clones make up roughly 3%. Sequencing input: PBMCs. These receptors all come from a woman aged 45-59 years in good health and CMV-seronegative. Each CDR3 is given with its conserved first and last residue. The order of the fields is clone size, D gene, J gene, V gene, CDR3 DNA, CDR3 protein. The D gene is left open where the match is weak. A clone size is listed for some rows: how often the clone was seen (once, few, many), or a class if it is expanded.

clone_size: -
d_call: -
j_call: TRBJ2-1
v_call: TRBV5-1
cdr3_nt: TGCGCCAGCAGCTTGGGGCCCCCTAGGGGGCAGTTCTTC
cdr3_aa: CASSLGPPRGQFF

clone_size: -
d_call: TRBD2
j_call: TRBJ2-2
v_call: TRBV29-1
cdr3_nt: TGCAGCGTTCTAGCGGCCCTGAACACCGGGGAGCTGTTTTTT
cdr3_aa: CSVLAALNTGELFF

clone_size: few
d_call: -
j_call: TRBJ2-6
v_call: TRBV5-3
cdr3_nt: TGTGCCAGAAGCCCTTGCCGCAGGGGCGATGGGGCCAACGTCCTGACTTTC
cdr3_aa: CARSPCRRGDGANVLTF

clone_size: few
d_call: -
j_call: TRBJ2-3
v_call: TRBV4-3
cdr3_nt: TGCGCCAGCAGCCAATCTCCAGGAGGGGGCCGAACAGATACGCAGTATTTT
cdr3_aa: CASSQSPGGGRTDTQYF

clone_size: -
d_call: -
j_call: TRBJ1-2
v_call: TRBV5-1
cdr3_nt: TGCGCCAGCAGCTTAACGGAGCAATCCTATGGCTACACCTTC
cdr3_aa: CASSLTEQSYGYTF

clone_size: -
d_call: -
j_call: TRBJ1-2
v_call: TRBV4-3
cdr3_nt: TGCGCCAGCAGCCAAGTTGGGGGGGACTATGGCTACACCTTC
cdr3_aa: CASSQVGGDYGYTF

clone_size: -
d_call: -
j_call: TRBJ2-1
v_call: TRBV7-9
cdr3_nt: TGTGCCAGCAGCTTAGGGTGGGGCTATGAGCAGTTCTTC
cdr3_aa: CASSLGWGYEQFF

clone_size: -
d_call: TRBD1
j_call: TRBJ2-7
v_call: TRBV6-5
cdr3_nt: TGTGCCAGCAGTTACGTCCAGGGGGCAGGAGAGCAGTACTTC
cdr3_aa: CASSYVQGAGEQYF

clone_size: -
d_call: -
j_call: TRBJ2-7
v_call: TRBV7-3
cdr3_nt: TGTGCCAGCAGCTTAGGGCCGGGACAAAGTTACGAGCAGTACTTC
cdr3_aa: CASSLGPGQSYEQYF

clone_size: -
d_call: TRBD2
j_call: TRBJ2-4
v_call: TRBV9
cdr3_nt: TGTGCCAGCAGCGAGAGCGGGAGCTCGGCCAAAAACATTCAGTACTTC
cdr3_aa: CASSESGSSAKNIQYF

clone_size: -
d_call: -
j_call: TRBJ2-3
v_call: TRBV28
cdr3_nt: TGTGCCAGCAGTCCAAACCAGAGGGTAGATACGCAGTATTTT
cdr3_aa: CASSPNQRVDTQYF

clone_size: many
d_call: TRBD1
j_call: TRBJ1-2
v_call: TRBV5-6
cdr3_nt: TGTGCCAGCAGTCCGCTACCCCGGACAGGGGGCTATGGCTACACCTTC
cdr3_aa: CASSPLPRTGGYGYTF

clone_size: -
d_call: -
j_call: TRBJ2-6
v_call: TRBV18
cdr3_nt: TGTGCCAGCTCACCCCCCAGGGGCGATACTGGGGCCAACGTCCTGACTTTC
cdr3_aa: CASSPPRGDTGANVLTF

clone_size: -
d_call: -
j_call: TRBJ2-7
v_call: TRBV28
cdr3_nt: TGTGCCAGCAGTCGAAATAGCTCCCCTCGCTACGAGCAGTACTTC
cdr3_aa: CASSRNSSPRYEQYF

clone_size: few
d_call: -
j_call: TRBJ1-5
v_call: TRBV7-9
cdr3_nt: TGTGCCAGCAGCTTCCTACAGGGATACCAGCATTTT
cdr3_aa: CASSFLQGYQHF

clone_size: -
d_call: TRBD2
j_call: TRBJ2-3
v_call: TRBV2
cdr3_nt: TGTGCCAGCAGGGAGTCTAGCGGGGGTCCTTCAAGCACAGATACGCAGTATTTT
cdr3_aa: CASRESSGGPSSTDTQYF